This is a list of T cell receptor beta chains from one sample in a study of blood T cell repertoires in COVID-19. Some clones are missing from TCRdb's copy, which holds only in-frame ones; the method was immunoSEQ multiplex PCR. The sample has over 100,000 clones; around 78% are singletons. Sequencing was done on a sample of peripheral blood. These receptors all come from a woman aged 55-69 years with acute or convalescent COVID-19. CDR3s include the opening cysteine and the closing phenylalanine or tryptophan. D genes are given only for firm matches. For some rows the clone size is stated as once, few or many, or as a class when expanded; others skip it.

CDR3 length,clone size,V gene,D gene,J gene,CDR3 protein,CDR3 DNA
11,.,TRBV29-1,.,TRBJ2-7,CSVVPRYEQYF,TGCAGCGTTGTCCCCCGCTACGAGCAGTACTTC
12,.,TRBV11-2,.,TRBJ2-7,CASSLSSGEQYF,TGTGCCAGCAGCTTGTCTTCGGGCGAGCAGTACTTC
17,.,TRBV5-1,TRBD2,TRBJ2-1,CASSLVLLAGGDNEQFF,TGCGCCAGCAGCTTGGTCCTACTAGCGGGAGGGGACAATGAGCAGTTCTTC
15,.,TRBV21-1,.,TRBJ1-5,CASSKALTTDQPQHF,TGTGCCAGCAGCAAAGCGCTAACCACGGATCAGCCCCAGCATTTT
14,.,TRBV6-5,TRBD1,TRBJ1-1,CASSLGQYSTEAFF,TGTGCCAGCAGTTTGGGACAGTACTCCACTGAAGCTTTCTTT
15,once,TRBV4-3,.,TRBJ2-7,CASSQSRGAGSEQYF,TGCGCCAGCAGCCAATCCCGGGGAGCAGGCTCCGAGCAGTACTTC
16,.,TRBV7-2,TRBD2,TRBJ2-7,CASSPLAGGGSYEQYF,TGTGCCAGCAGCCCGTTAGCGGGGGGCGGGTCCTACGAGCAGTACTTC
12,.,TRBV9,.,TRBJ2-7,CASGPSSYEQYF,TGTGCCAGCGGGCCAAGCTCCTACGAGCAGTACTTC
13,.,TRBV28,.,TRBJ2-1,CASSIQGYNEQFF,TGTGCCAGCAGTATACAGGGCTACAATGAGCAGTTCTTC
14,.,TRBV29-1,TRBD1,TRBJ2-1,CSVSRGTGEDEQFF,TGCAGCGTTTCGCGCGGGACAGGTGAGGATGAGCAGTTCTTC
14,.,TRBV2,TRBD2,TRBJ2-3,CASKWSGGVDTQYF,TGTGCCAGCAAGTGGAGCGGGGGAGTGGATACGCAGTATTTT
15,.,TRBV7-6,.,TRBJ1-4,CASSLAQGSTEKLFF,TGTGCCAGCAGCTTAGCACAGGGTAGTACTGAAAAACTGTTTTTT
15,.,TRBV10-3,.,TRBJ2-1,CAIAGSSSSYNEQFF,TGTGCCATCGCGGGAAGTTCATCATCCTACAATGAGCAGTTCTTC
15,.,TRBV19,.,TRBJ2-2,CASSRGLADTGELFF,TGTGCCAGTAGTAGGGGGCTAGCGGACACCGGGGAGCTGTTTTTT
14,.,TRBV7-3,TRBD2,TRBJ2-1,CASSGGGPGNEQFF,TGTGCCAGCAGCGGGGGAGGGCCTGGCAATGAGCAGTTCTTC
12,.,TRBV5-4,.,TRBJ1-1,CASRSERAEAFF,TGTGCCAGCAGATCCGAACGAGCTGAAGCTTTCTTT
12,.,TRBV29-1,.,TRBJ2-3,CSEDRSTDTQYF,TGCAGCGAAGACAGGTCCACAGATACGCAGTATTTT
16,once,TRBV4-3,.,TRBJ2-2,CASSQGWVATTGELFF,TGCGCCAGCAGCCAAGGCTGGGTAGCGACAACCGGGGAGCTGTTTTTT
13,.,TRBV18,TRBD1,TRBJ1-1,CASSSDRESEAFF,TGTGCCAGCTCATCTGACAGGGAGTCTGAAGCTTTCTTT
16,once,TRBV19,.,TRBJ1-2,CASSIRPTGPYYGYTF,TGTGCCAGTAGTATTCGGCCCACAGGGCCCTACTATGGCTACACCTTC
16,.,TRBV10-2,.,TRBJ2-3,CASSELASSLADTQYF,TGCGCCAGCAGTGAGTTAGCTAGCTCGCTCGCAGATACGCAGTATTTT
16,.,TRBV2,.,TRBJ1-3,CASGKERRYSGNTIYF,TGTGCCAGCGGTAAGGAGAGGAGGTACTCTGGAAACACCATATATTTT
14,once,TRBV11-2,.,TRBJ2-7,CASSTQGIGQEQYF,TGTGCCAGCAGCACCCAGGGGATCGGTCAGGAGCAGTACTTC
13,.,TRBV6-5,.,TRBJ1-4,CAAAEVPNEKLFF,TGTGCCGCGGCAGAGGTTCCGAATGAAAAACTGTTTTTT
16,.,TRBV9,TRBD1,TRBJ2-7,CASSVGGTGVPREQYF,TGTGCCAGCAGCGTAGGCGGGACAGGGGTCCCCCGGGAGCAGTACTTC
15,.,TRBV7-6,TRBD2,TRBJ2-1,CASSVSGSVNNEQFF,TGTGCCAGCAGCGTAAGCGGGAGCGTTAACAATGAGCAGTTCTTC
16,.,TRBV5-8,.,TRBJ2-3,CASSLYGRGETDTQYF,TGTGCCAGCAGCTTGTACGGCAGGGGGGAGACAGATACGCAGTATTTT
17,many,TRBV3-1/TRBV3-2,.,TRBJ2-1,CASSQSASIVTHNEQFF,TGTGCCAGCAGCCAGTCCGCTAGTATCGTTACGCACAATGAGCAGTTCTTC
16,.,TRBV27,TRBD2,TRBJ2-1,CASRPLLGGARNEQFF,TGTGCCAGCAGACCACTGCTCGGGGGGGCACGTAATGAGCAGTTCTTC
14,once,TRBV9,TRBD2,TRBJ2-1,CASSEPGLEDEQFF,TGTGCCAGCAGCGAGCCGGGACTAGAGGATGAGCAGTTCTTC